This T cell receptor (beta chain) is from a study of cytomegalovirus exposure and HLA in healthy donors. Use of 60 Vbeta and 13 Jbeta primers characterized the PCR. Only in-frame clones appear in the TCRdb table, and some are missing; sequencing was by immunoSEQ multiplex PCR. The sample carries 150,000 to 200,000 clones, 60% to 80% recorded once. In regard to this clone: Its cognate antigen is unknown.

From germline, CDR1 is SNHLY and CDR2 FYNNEI. The V end was cut by 5 bases, the J end by 4 bases, with 12 bases between. This CDR3 is built from 14 residues. Study-level results: CMV serostatus was the sole immune exposure information available.

This cohort consisted of healthy bone marrow donors. Sequenced input: PBMCs. The clonotype originates from a woman in her twenties or thirties in good health and CMV-seronegative. The chain uses TRBV2 and TRBJ1-5, with D uncertain. CDR3 in amino acids: CASSTDPGNQPQHF. CDR3 bases: TGTGCCAGCAGTACGGACCCGGGGAATCAGCCCCAGCATTTT.